This TCR beta chain came from a study of OX40 agonist ivuxolimab in advanced cancers. Looking at the study overall: The costimulatory receptor OX40 (CD134) was targeted by ivuxolimab, a fully human IgG2 agonistic monoclonal antibody. Intravenous ivuxolimab was administered to patients every 2 weeks at six dose levels: 0.01, 0.1, 0.3, 1.5, 3 and 10 mg/kg. Among the approximately 50 dose-escalation patients, 19 had hepatocellular carcinoma, 15 or so melanoma, 9 renal cell carcinoma and 9 head and neck cancer. In the dose-escalation cohort, 82.7% of patients were male, and the mean age was approximately 60 years, with a range of about 23 to 90. Prior anti-PD-1, anti-PD-L1 or anti-CTLA-4 therapy was permitted, and checkpoint inhibitors had been received by roughly 40% of dose-escalation patients. Partial responses were achieved by three dose-escalation patients, of whom one had hepatocellular carcinoma and two had cutaneous melanoma. Peripheral TCRbeta sequencing aimed to test whether ivuxolimab altered TCR sequence diversity and caused clonal T-cell expansion. The paper reports the monotherapy dose-escalation portion (N = 52 patients) of the phase I ivuxolimab trial. Broad study findings and their caveats: Antigen specificity was not determined for the clonally expanded peripheral T cells. Low levels of normalized T-cell clonal expansion were also shown by some nonresponding patients. After ivuxolimab, CD8+ T cells had more expanded clones than CD4+ T cells on average. Partial responders in the 0.1-3.0 mg/kg groups had among the lowest normalized peripheral clonal expansion, especially among CD8+ T cells. At doses of 0.1 to 3.0 mg/kg, clonal expansion of both CD4+ and CD8+ T cells in blood was seen between baseline and week 6.

To sequence the TCRbeta CDR3 region, genomic DNA was isolated from the sorted cells. TCRbeta CDR3 regions were sequenced using the immunoSEQ Assay. TCRdb holds this immuneACCESS table with in-frame rearrangements only. Some clones are missing; in checked studies, unresolved V genes explain under half, and the rest has no known cause. Counted in this sample were about 95,000 clones; about 85% of them appeared once. Together, the top ten hold 3.5% to 4.5% of the sample. A note on this clone: Its specific antigen is unknown. Qualities for individual bases were not recorded, and no much larger clone is one base off.

The trial excluded patients who had a history of autoimmune disease or were on systemic immunosuppression. Peripheral blood for TCR sequencing was drawn from every dose cohort at baseline, at cycle 4 day 1 and at cycle 7 day 1. Samples came from an open-label, multicenter, first-in-human phase I dose-escalation trial of ivuxolimab. Adults with locally advanced or metastatic head and neck squamous cell, hepatocellular, melanoma or renal cell carcinoma were enrolled in the trial. Before TCR sequencing, CD4+ T cells and CD8+ T cells from peripheral blood were sorted into separate populations. This clonotype was obtained from an adult with an advanced solid tumor such as melanoma, head and neck, liver or kidney cancer. Here the sequenced sample was CD4+ or CD8+ T cells sorted from blood, taken in a trial of the OX40 agonist ivuxolimab.

The CDR3: CASTIRNTDTQYF. The nucleotide sequence is TGTGCCAGCACCATAAGAAATACAGATACGCAGTATTTT. The sequence is built from TRBV7-2 and TRBJ2-3; the D gene remains uncertain. The CDR3, from cysteine to phenylalanine, totals 13 residues. Only CDR3 DNA remains: 39 bases, in frame from the first base. V loses 7 bases, J loses 3 bases, and the germline ends lie 11 bases apart. As encoded in the germline V gene, CDR1 is SGHTA while CDR2 is FQGNSA.